The 28 T cell receptor beta chains below come from one sample, sequenced in a study of OX40 agonist ivuxolimab in advanced cancers. Generated by immunoSEQ multiplex PCR, the TCRdb table keeps only in-frame clones and is missing some. This sample has over 60,000 clones, with 88% found just once. This material consisted of CD4+ or CD8+ T cells sorted from blood, taken in a trial of the OX40 agonist ivuxolimab. Receptors were obtained from an adult with an advanced solid tumor such as melanoma, head and neck, liver or kidney cancer.

The chain links TRBV28 to TRBJ2-6; TRBD1 might be the D (7 bases). CDR1 and CDR2 from the germline V gene are MDHEN and SYDVKM. V was clipped by 3 bases and J by 4 bases, with 10 bases between them. The CDR3 consists of 15 residues. The CDR3 region is CASSFRGAGANVLTF. For the CDR3, the DNA is TGTGCCAGCAGTTTCAGGGGGGCCGGGGCCAACGTCCTGACTTTC.

This chain connects TRBV28 to TRBJ2-1; D may be TRBD2 (6 bases). The V gene lost 5 bases and the J gene lost 10 bases, with 27 bases spanning the gap. Germline V gene data show CDR1 as MDHEN and CDR2 as SYDVKM. This CDR3 comprises 17 residues. CDR3 DNA: TGTGCCAGCAGTCCCGTCCGAGGTGGAGGGGCCTTCGGGGAGCAGTTCTTC. Residues: CASSPVRGGGAFGEQFF.

The V gene is TRBV7-9, the J gene TRBJ2-5; the D call may be TRBD1 or TRBD2 (5 bases each). The CDR3 sequence is 14 residues long. V dropped 5 bases and J dropped 5 bases, with 15 bases sitting between them. Germline CDR1 is SEHNR and CDR2 is FQNEAQ (reference sequence). The CDR3 spells CASSANTGTETQYF. The CDR3 nucleotides are TGTGCCAGCAGCGCGAACACCGGGACCGAGACCCAGTACTTC.

This chain uses TRBV28 with TRBJ2-7; weak D call: TRBD1 (7 bases). The length of the CDR3 is 18 residues. V was cut by 6 bases and J by 0 bases, with 24 bases left in between. Germline V CDR1 and CDR2: MDHEN, SYDVKM. Written as DNA, the CDR3 is TGTGCCAGCAGCTTAGAAAATGGCCGACAGGGAGGCTCCTACGAGCAGTACTTC. Protein sequence: CASSLENGRQGGSYEQYF.

This clone was seen just once. This chain joins TRBV7-9 and TRBJ2-7; tentative D call: TRBD1 (6 bases). The CDR3 has 15 residues. In germline, CDR1 is SEHNR, CDR2 FQNEAQ (reference sequence). Trimming cost V 3 bases and J 0 bases, with 12 bases left between them. The CDR3 here is CASSLQGPRSYEQYF. The CDR3 coding sequence is TGTGCCAGCAGCTTGCAGGGGCCCCGCTCCTACGAGCAGTACTTC.

The rearrangement joins TRBV30 to TRBJ2-1; 7 nucleotides align to TRBD2. J was trimmed by 9 bases and V by 0 bases; bases with no gene match: 11. Germline CDR1 GTSNPN, CDR2 SVGIG (reference sequence). The CDR3 runs 15 residues. CDR3: CAWSVSSGFTIEQFF. CDR3 DNA: TGTGCCTGGAGTGTATCTAGCGGATTCACAATTGAGCAGTTCTTC.

This chain joins TRBV5-1 and TRBJ1-2; a weak D match, TRBD1 (5 bases). This CDR3 comprises 13 residues. Per the germline V gene, CDR1 is SGHRS and CDR2 is YFSETQ. V was pared by 5 bases and J by 8 bases, with 16 bases between. The CDR3 protein is CASSPGSEEGYTF. CDR3 in DNA: TGCGCCAGCAGTCCAGGGAGTGAAGAGGGCTACACCTTC. Full variable domain (missing parts from reference TRBV5-1 and TRBJ1-2): KAGVTQTPRYLIKTRGQQVTLSCSPISGHRSVSWYQQTPGQGLQFLFEYFSETQRNKGNFPGRFSGRQFSNSRSEMNVSTLELGDSALYLCASSPGSEEGYTFGSGTRLTVV.

V and J are TRBV7-3 and TRBJ2-1; TRBD2 matches at 8 bases. The CDR3 runs to 17 residues. Looked up from germline, CDR1 is SGHTA and CDR2 is FQGTGA. Trimming at V came to 1 base and at J to 0 bases, leaving 5 bases not matched to a gene. The CDR3, as DNA: TGTGCCAGCAGCTTAATAGCGGGATTGAGCTCCTACAATGAGCAGTTCTTC. This sequence encodes CASSLIAGLSSYNEQFF.

V gene TRBV7-9 combines with J gene TRBJ2-7; 9 positions match TRBD1. CDR3 size: 14 residues. Germline assignment: CDR1 SEHNR and CDR2 FQNEAQ (reference sequence). V was clipped by 3 bases and J by 3 bases; unmatched bases: 3. The CDR3 sequence: CASSFGQGIYEQYF. CDR3 nucleotides: TGTGCCAGCAGCTTCGGACAGGGGATCTACGAGCAGTACTTC.

The chain carries TRBV7-9 and TRBJ2-1; D not resolved. V was trimmed by 3 bases and J by 6 bases, leaving 15 bases between them. CDR1 and CDR2 from the germline V gene are SEHNR and FQNEAQ (reference sequence). The CDR3 loop spans 15 amino acids. This chain's CDR3 is CASSLASWATNEQFF. The CDR3 nucleotides are TGTGCCAGCAGCTTGGCCTCTTGGGCCACCAATGAGCAGTTCTTC.

The chain is built from TRBV27 and TRBJ2-2; no clear D gene. Trimming removed 4 bases from V and 1 base from J, with 7 bases in between. CDR3 length: 14 amino acids. Germline-derived CDR1 and CDR2 are MNHEY and SMNVEV (reference sequence). The CDR3 region has the DNA TGTGCCAGCAGTTCCCAGATGAACACCGGGGAGCTGTTTTTT. It yields the protein CASSSQMNTGELFF.

V is TRBV7-9 and J is TRBJ2-7; TRBD1 matches at 11 bases. This CDR3 is built from 19 residues. Germline CDR1 is SEHNR and CDR2 is FQNEAQ (reference sequence). V trimming: 2 bases; J trimming: 4 bases; junction bases outside the gene matches: 16. DNA for the CDR3: TGTGCCAGCAGCTTATGGGACAGGGGGTACGGGCCGGGGCAATACGAGCAGTACTTC. Translated: CASSLWDRGYGPGQYEQYF.

The chain uses TRBV4-3 and TRBJ1-2; TRBD1 is a possible D gene (5 bases). V gave up 7 bases and J gave up 3 bases, with 18 bases separating them. CDR1 is LGHNA and CDR2 is YSLEER in the germline V gene. The CDR3 length is 15 residues. CDR3 DNA sequence: TGCGCCAGCACTCTTGATCGGGGCCGATACTATGGCTACACCTTC. Protein: CASTLDRGRYYGYTF.

The J gene is TRBJ2-7, the V gene TRBV19; 7 nucleotides align to TRBD1. The germline gives CDR1 LNHDA, CDR2 SQIVND (reference sequence). The junction had 6 bases not matched to a gene; V was cut back by 3 bases and J by 1 base. The CDR3 length is 15 residues. The CDR3 spells CASSIDRADSYEQYF. The CDR3 DNA follows: TGTGCCAGTAGTATTGACAGGGCCGATTCCTACGAGCAGTACTTC.

The chain joins TRBV11-2 to TRBJ2-4; 10 nucleotides align to TRBD1. Germline trimming cut 1 base from V and 8 bases from J; bases unmatched to any gene: 5. This CDR3 is 15 amino acids long. Germline-derived CDR1 and CDR2 are SGHAT and FQNNGV. DNA for the CDR3: TGTGCCAGCAGCTTAGGGGGGACAGGGGAGGACATTCAGTACTTC. Translated: CASSLGGTGEDIQYF.

This rearrangement joins TRBV28 to TRBJ1-1; 11 bases match TRBD1. CDR1 is MDHEN, CDR2 SYDVKM, per germline. CDR3 length: 16 amino acids. V lost 6 bases, J lost 4 bases, and 10 bases stayed unmatched. The CDR3 sequence: CASSPGQGAVRTEAFF. The CDR3 DNA is TGTGCCAGCAGCCCCGGACAGGGGGCTGTTCGCACTGAAGCTTTCTTT.

The chain is built from TRBV5-1 and TRBJ2-7; 9 nucleotides match TRBD1. J was trimmed by 6 bases and V by 5 bases; bases with no gene match: 12. The CDR3 covers 15 residues. CDR1 SGHRS and CDR2 YFSETQ come from the germline V gene. The CDR3 DNA sequence: TGCGCCAGCAGTCCGACCGGGACAGGGCTCTCCGAGCAGTACTTC. It translates to CASSPTGTGLSEQYF.

V and J are TRBV5-1 and TRBJ2-2; D call uncertain. V was pared by 1 base and J by 0 bases, with 4 bases between. This CDR3 is built from 14 residues. Germline V gives CDR1 SGHRS, CDR2 YFSETQ. The CDR3 reads CASSLNTNTGELFF. The CDR3 nucleotides are TGCGCCAGCAGCTTGAACACGAACACCGGGGAGCTGTTTTTT. Variable domain in full (rest from reference TRBV5-1 and TRBJ2-2): KAGVTQTPRYLIKTRGQQVTLSCSPISGHRSVSWYQQTPGQGLQFLFEYFSETQRNKGNFPGRFSGRQFSNSRSEMNVSTLELGDSALYLCASSLNTNTGELFFGEGSRLTVL.

This clone came up a few times. This chain connects TRBV11-1 to TRBJ2-1; 7 bases align to TRBD2. The V and J ends lost 2 bases and 4 bases, in that order; junction bases with no gene match: 8. CDR3 length: 16 residues. Germline V CDR1 and CDR2: SGHAT, FQDESV (reference sequence). The CDR3 protein is CASSLMSLAKYNEQFF. The CDR3 region has the DNA TGTGCCAGCAGCTTAATGTCACTAGCGAAATACAATGAGCAGTTCTTC. The variable domain in full, with the rest retrieved from reference TRBV11-1 and TRBJ2-1, is EAEVAQSPRYKITEKSQAVAFWCDPISGHATLYWYRQILGQGPELLVQFQDESVVDDSQLPKDRFSAERLKGVDSTLKIQPAELGDSAMYLCASSLMSLAKYNEQFFGPGTRLTVL.

The chain has TRBV28 and TRBJ2-5; 10 bases are a match to TRBD1. CDR1 and CDR2 (germline): MDHEN, SYDVKM. The J segment lost 4 bases and the V segment lost 8 bases, leaving 7 bases of the junction unmatched. The CDR3 sequence is 14 residues long. The CDR3 loop is CASVRDRGRETQYF. The CDR3 nucleotides read TGTGCCAGCGTTAGGGACAGGGGACGAGAGACCCAGTACTTC.

The chain joins TRBV19 to TRBJ2-1; 7 nucleotides agree with TRBD2. V lost 2 bases and J lost 6; bases outside the gene matches: 7. CDR1 and CDR2 from the germline V gene are LNHDA and SQIVND (reference sequence). The CDR3 totals 15 residues. The CDR3 DNA follows: TGTGCCAGTAGTATACCCAGGACGGGAGGCAATGAGCAGTTCTTC. As protein: CASSIPRTGGNEQFF.

The chain is built from TRBV6-6 and TRBJ1-5; D may be TRBD1 (5 bases). V was shortened by 6 bases and J by 0 bases, with 6 bases between the two germline ends. This CDR3 comprises 13 residues. Looked up from germline, CDR1 is MNHNY and CDR2 is SVGAGI (reference sequence). The DNA for the CDR3 is TGTGCCAGCAGACAGGATAGCAATCAGCCCCAGCATTTT. Protein: CASRQDSNQPQHF.

The chain employs TRBV5-1 and TRBJ2-2; 11 bases fit TRBD2. V gave up 4 bases and J gave up 4 bases; unmatched junction bases: 6. The CDR3 loop spans 16 amino acids. From germline, CDR1 is SGHRS and CDR2 YFSETQ. Here the CDR3 DNA reads TGCGCCAGCAGCCCGGGTAGCGGGAGGGCCACCGGGGAGCTGTTTTTT. Its translation: CASSPGSGRATGELFF.

As concerns this clone: The same CDR3 also results from other DNA sequences found in this sample. The rearrangement uses TRBV6-6 and TRBJ1-2, with D hard to call. CDR1 is MNHNY, CDR2 SVGAGI, per germline (reference sequence). V lost 0 bases to trimming and J lost 5 bases, with 7 bases between them. The CDR3 covers 13 residues. The CDR3 protein is CASSYSNGYGYTF. The CDR3 nucleotides are TGTGCCAGCAGTTACTCGAACGGGTATGGCTACACCTTC.

This clone came up a few times. The V gene is TRBV5-1, the J gene TRBJ2-1; D remains unclear. Germline CDR1 SGHRS, CDR2 YFSETQ. The CDR3 has 12 residues. V was clipped by 0 bases and J by 7 bases, with 5 bases between them. The DNA of the CDR3 is TGCGCCAGCAGCTTGGGTGGGAATGAGCAGTTCTTC. Its translation is CASSLGGNEQFF.

This clone was found a few times. This chain uses TRBV28 with TRBJ2-7, with 10 bases fitting TRBD2. V was pared by 4 bases and J by 6 bases, with 9 bases of the junction left unmatched. Germline V lookup: CDR1 MDHEN, CDR2 SYDVKM. The CDR3 extends over 15 amino acids. CDR3 bases: TGTGCCAGCAGTTCCGCATCGGCTAGCGGGGGCGAGCAGTACTTC. This encodes CASSSASASGGEQYF.

The V and J genes are TRBV5-4 and TRBJ1-2; D unclear. The CDR3 has 13 residues. Trimming removed 4 bases from V and 4 bases from J, with 11 bases in between. In germline, CDR1 is SGHNT, CDR2 YYREEE (reference sequence). The CDR3 sequence is CASSVDPSYGYTF. The CDR3 coding sequence is TGTGCCAGCAGCGTGGACCCGAGCTATGGCTACACCTTC.

V and J are TRBV28 and TRBJ1-2; possibly TRBD1 for D (5 bases). Between the trimmed V and J ends, which lost 9 bases and 7 bases, there was a span of 15 bases. Germline-derived CDR1 and CDR2 are MDHEN and SYDVKM. The CDR3 sequence is 12 residues long. This chain's CDR3 is CASGRGGFGYTF. The DNA of the CDR3 is TGTGCCAGTGGACGGGGGGGATTTGGCTACACCTTC.